Listed here are 10 T cell receptor beta chains from one sample, sequenced in a study of T-cell memory formation after mild COVID-19. One entry per CDR3 protein results from TCRdb running MiXCR on the 5' RACE reads. The profile shows 450,000 or so distinct CDR3 sequences, around 18% of them singletons. Sequencing was performed on PBMCs or a T cell subset sorted from them (not recorded which). The receptors here all came from an adult woman who had mild COVID-19 (a few samples of this study predate the infection). Cell type and time point are not known.

There are a few counts of this clonotype. The chain is built from TRBV4-1 and TRBJ2-3, with 14 bases fitting TRBD2. CDR1 and CDR2 from the germline V gene are MGHRA and YSYEKL. This CDR3 region has 15 residues. Trimming at V came to 1 base and at J to 6 bases, leaving 0 bases not matched to a gene. CDR3 sequence: CASSQGTSGGDTQYF. For the CDR3, the DNA is TGCGCCAGCAGCCAAGGGACTAGCGGGGGGGATACGCAGTATTTT.

This clonotype was detected a few times. One end of the junction fails to match germline, which may point to a read error. This rearrangement joins TRBV20-1 to TRBJ2-1; TRBD1 is a possible D gene (5 bases). CDR1 and CDR2 from the germline V gene are DFQATT and SNEGSKA (reference sequence). CDR3 length: 15 residues. The CDR3 nucleotides are TGCAGTGCTAGAGATGGTACAGGCTCCAACAATGAGCAGTTCTTC. Translation: CSARDGTGSNNEQFF.

J is TRBJ1-1 and V is TRBV5-4, with 7 bases matching TRBD1. CDR1 SGHNT and CDR2 YYREEE come from the germline V gene (reference sequence). The CDR3 length is 14 residues. The junction had 5 bases not matched to a gene; V was cut back by 2 bases and J by 4 bases. The CDR3 bases are TGTGCCAGCAGCTTCACAGGGGATGCCACTGAAGCTTTCTTT. Protein sequence: CASSFTGDATEAFF.

The chain combines TRBV4-1 with TRBJ1-1; TRBD1 matches at 7 bases. CDR1 and CDR2 (germline): MGHRA, YSYEKL. The trim removed 3 bases at V and 7 bases at J, leaving 8 bases unmatched. CDR3 length: 14 amino acids. The CDR3 region is CASSHPRQGHEAFF. The CDR3 DNA reads as TGCGCCAGCAGCCACCCCCGACAGGGACATGAAGCTTTCTTT.

This clonotype appeared a single time. The chain uses TRBV4-1 and TRBJ1-5, with 11 positions matching TRBD1. J gave up 0 bases and V 3 bases, and 7 bases lay outside the gene matches. Germline CDR1 MGHRA, CDR2 YSYEKL. CDR3 length equals 18 residues. Here the CDR3 reads CASSQGQGDPYSNQPQHF. The CDR3 DNA sequence: TGCGCCAGCAGCCAGGGACAGGGGGACCCTTATAGCAATCAGCCCCAGCATTTT.

This clonotype was observed a handful of times. The chain employs TRBV19 and TRBJ1-5; 9 bases align to TRBD1. CDR3 length equals 15 residues. Trimming cost V 5 bases and J 0 bases; bases outside gene matches: 2. The germline gives CDR1 LNHDA, CDR2 SQIVND (reference sequence). The CDR3 sequence: CASSQDRGSNQPQHF. CDR3 DNA sequence: TGTGCCAGTAGTCAGGACAGGGGTAGCAATCAGCCCCAGCATTTT.

This clonotype was counted only a few times. The V and J genes are TRBV7-2 and TRBJ2-1; TRBD1 matches 8 bases. The CDR3 is 15 residues long. From germline, CDR1 is SGHTA and CDR2 FQGNSA. Germline trimming cut 1 base from V and 7 bases from J; bases unmatched to any gene: 6. CDR3 sequence reads: CASSLGSRGRNEQFF. CDR3 coding DNA: TGTGCCAGCAGCTTAGGGTCCAGGGGGCGAAATGAGCAGTTCTTC.

This clonotype came up many times. The chain recombines TRBV10-3 with TRBJ2-3, with D possibly being TRBD1 (6 bases). The CDR3 length is 13 residues. Germline CDR1 reads ENHRY; CDR2 reads SYGVKD. V was shortened by 11 bases and J by 2 bases, with 14 bases between the two germline ends. Written as DNA, the CDR3 is TGTGCCGGCCGGGACACCCACACAGATACGCAGTATTTT. Translated: CAGRDTHTDTQYF.

This chain joins TRBV29-1 and TRBJ2-7; D unclear. The CDR3 contains 12 residues. Germline assignment: CDR1 SQVTM and CDR2 ANQGSEA. Trimming stripped 7 bases from V and 3 bases from J, with 13 bases between. In nucleotides, the CDR3 is TGCAGCGGGGTTTTCGGAGTCTACGAGCAGTACTTC. Translated, it gives CSGVFGVYEQYF.

A few counts support this clonotype. This chain joins TRBV9 and TRBJ1-4, with D unclear. Germline CDR1 SGDLS, CDR2 YYNGEE. V gave up 0 bases and J gave up 3 bases, with 18 bases separating them. This CDR3 comprises 18 residues. The CDR3 sequence: CASSVGSGESDPNEKLFF. The CDR3 coding sequence is TGTGCCAGCAGCGTAGGATCAGGAGAGAGTGATCCTAATGAAAAACTGTTTTTT.